The 32 T cell receptor beta chains below all came from one sample that was sequenced in a study of blood T cell repertoires in COVID-19. Data came from immunoSEQ multiplex PCR; TCRdb stores just in-frame clones and leaves some out. The sample lists about 67,000 clones, about 90% occurring once. Sequencing was performed on peripheral blood. The receptors derive from a man aged 50 to 60 with active COVID-19.

The genes are TRBV9 and TRBJ2-1; 10 bases are shared with TRBD2. Trimming cost V 4 bases and J 6 bases; bases outside gene matches: 4. This CDR3 comprises 14 residues. From germline, CDR1 is SGDLS and CDR2 YYNGEE. The CDR3 here is CASSLRTSGNEQFF. The CDR3 nucleotides are TGTGCCAGCAGCCTCCGGACTAGCGGCAATGAGCAGTTCTTC.

This clone was counted only a few times. The chain combines TRBV19 with TRBJ2-6; perhaps TRBD2 as D (6 bases). Germline CDR1 and CDR2: LNHDA and SQIVND (reference sequence). This CDR3 has 16 residues. V was cut by 3 bases and J by 0 bases, with 9 bases left in between. Written as DNA, the CDR3 is TGTGCCAGTAGTATGTGGCGGGGCTCTGGGGCCAACGTCCTGACTTTC. Translating it yields CASSMWRGSGANVLTF.

The V call is TRBV11-3, the J call TRBJ2-7; unclear D gene. Between the trimmed V and J ends, which lost 2 bases and 2 bases, there was a span of 4 bases. The CDR3 sequence is 12 residues long. Germline-derived CDR1 and CDR2 are SGHNT and YENEEA. This CDR3 is CASSLHPYEQYF. CDR3 DNA: TGTGCCAGCAGCTTACATCCCTACGAGCAGTACTTC.

This rearrangement joins TRBV12-3 or TRBV12-4 to TRBJ2-7; D is uncertain. The CDR3 consists of 13 residues. V lost 2 bases, J lost 0 bases, and 5 bases lay in between. The CDR3 loop is CASSLKSSYEQYF. CDR3 DNA sequence: TGTGCCAGCAGTTTAAAGAGCTCCTACGAGCAGTACTTC.

The chain carries TRBV11-2 and TRBJ2-2; TRBD2 might be the D (5 bases). The V gene's germline CDR1 is SGHAT and CDR2 FQNNGV. V lost 7 bases and J lost 6, with 9 bases in between. The CDR3 totals 12 residues. CDR3: CASTSGSGELFF. As DNA, the CDR3 is TGTGCCAGCACCTCGGGGTCCGGGGAGCTGTTTTTT.

V usage is TRBV27 and J usage is TRBJ2-7, with D possibly TRBD2 on 6 matching bases. With 5 bases removed from V and 0 bases from J, the gap between germline ends came to 8 bases. The CDR3 extends over 13 amino acids. CDR1 is MNHEY, CDR2 SMNVEV, per germline (reference sequence). The chain's CDR3 is CASSRGVSYEQYF. CDR3 DNA sequence: TGTGCCAGCAGTCGCGGGGTCTCCTACGAGCAGTACTTC.

CDR3 nucleotides: TGTGCCAGCATCGGGACAGGGTTCTACGAGCAGTACTTC. It codes for CASIGTGFYEQYF. The chain uses TRBV6-5 and TRBJ2-7; 9 bases agree with TRBD1. In germline, CDR1 is MNHEY, CDR2 SVGAGI. Trimming took 7 bases from V and 3 from J; bases not matched to a gene: 4. The CDR3 consists of 13 residues.

This chain joins TRBV28 and TRBJ2-3, with 8 positions matching TRBD1. The junction had 0 bases not matched to a gene; V was cut back by 0 bases and J by 1 base. This CDR3 contains 15 residues. Germline V lookup: CDR1 MDHEN, CDR2 SYDVKM. The DNA for the CDR3 is TGTGCCAGCAGTTTATGGGGACAGGGCACAGATACGCAGTATTTT. Translated: CASSLWGQGTDTQYF.

Only one count was recorded for this clone. The genes are TRBV15 and TRBJ2-7, with a weak D call TRBD1 (6 bases). The V and J ends lost 1 base and 0 bases respectively, with 16 bases between them. Germline CDR1 LNHNV, CDR2 YYDKDF (reference sequence). The CDR3 length is 17 residues. CDR3 nucleotides: TGTGCCACCAGCAGAGGGGGAACAGGGCTCGACTCCTACGAGCAGTACTTC. Its protein is CATSRGGTGLDSYEQYF.

V usage is TRBV2 and J usage is TRBJ1-5, with D tentatively TRBD1 (5 bases). Germline CDR1 and CDR2: SNHLY and FYNNEI. The CDR3 totals 13 residues. With 7 bases removed from V and 7 bases from J, the gap between germline ends came to 14 bases. In DNA form, the CDR3 reads TGTGCCAGCACCGAGCAGGGAATCCAGCCCCAGCATTTT. Its translation: CASTEQGIQPQHF.

The chain recombines TRBV10-3 with TRBJ2-2; 11 positions match TRBD2. CDR1 is ENHRY and CDR2 is SYGVKD in the germline V gene. Germline trimming cut 10 bases from V and 2 bases from J; bases unmatched to any gene: 3. There are 14 residues in the CDR3. The CDR3 is CASRLAGNTGELFF. CDR3 DNA sequence: TGTGCCAGTCGACTAGCGGGAAACACCGGGGAGCTGTTTTTT.

This chain links TRBV11-2 with TRBJ2-3; TRBD2 matches at 8 bases. V shed 0 bases and J 2 bases; nucleotides not matched to a gene: 10. CDR3 length: 18 residues. Germline loops: CDR1 SGHAT, CDR2 FQNNGV. CDR3 loop: CASSLDRSSGWSTDTQYF. Here the CDR3 DNA reads TGTGCCAGCAGCTTAGATCGGTCTAGCGGGTGGTCCACAGATACGCAGTATTTT.

The V and J genes are TRBV7-9 and TRBJ1-5, with a tentative D call TRBD1 (6 bases). V shed 2 bases and J shed 3 bases, with 8 bases lying between them. Germline V gene sequence: CDR1 SEHNR, CDR2 FQNEAQ (reference sequence). This CDR3 comprises 14 residues. For the CDR3, the DNA is TGTGCCAGCAGCTTATCAGGGGACAATCAGCCCCAGCATTTT. It yields the protein CASSLSGDNQPQHF.

Written as DNA, the CDR3 is TGTGCCAGCAGCTTCCCGACAGAGACTAGCGGGGGGGCCCCGGAGACCCAGTACTTC. Its protein is CASSFPTETSGGAPETQYF. The J gene is TRBJ2-5, the V gene TRBV7-6; 14 bases are a match to TRBD2. The ends lost 3 bases at V and 5 bases at J; junction bases unmatched: 14. Germline-derived CDR1 and CDR2 are SGHVS and FNYEAQ. The CDR3 consists of 19 residues.

The CDR3 here is CASSLSGRGDTQYF. DNA for the CDR3: TGTGCCAGCAGCCTTAGCGGGAGGGGAGATACGCAGTATTTT. The chain is built from TRBV3-1 (or the pseudogene TRBV3-2) and TRBJ2-3; 11 bases match TRBD2. V lost 4 bases, J lost 5 bases, and 2 bases stayed unmatched. Germline CDR1 LGHDT, CDR2 YNNKEL (reference sequence). The CDR3 covers 14 residues.

V gene TRBV27 combines with J gene TRBJ2-7; 8 bases line up with TRBD2. Trimming removed 4 bases from V and 1 base from J; junction bases left unmatched: 15. Germline V gene sequence: CDR1 MNHEY, CDR2 SMNVEV (reference sequence). The CDR3 contains 18 residues. CDR3 sequence: CASSSWAGRAKTSYEQYF. CDR3 coding DNA: TGTGCCAGCAGTTCCTGGGCCGGGAGGGCCAAAACATCCTACGAGCAGTACTTC.

A few counts support this clone. The CDR3 DNA sequence: TGCAGCGCTAGGGACAGGGACTCCTACGAGCAGTACTTC. This encodes CSARDRDSYEQYF. The J gene is TRBJ2-7, the V gene TRBV29-1, with 9 bases identical to TRBD1. Germline CDR1 reads SQVTM; CDR2 reads ANQGSEA. This CDR3 spans 13 amino acids. Trimming took 7 bases from V and 0 from J; bases not matched to a gene: 4.

This clone came up once. This chain links TRBV9 with TRBJ2-1; tentatively, D is TRBD2 (5 bases). This CDR3 is built from 11 residues. CDR1 and CDR2 from the germline V gene are SGDLS and YYNGEE. V lost 4 bases to trimming and J lost 10 bases, with 9 bases between them. CDR3: CASSTTREQFF. DNA for the CDR3: TGTGCCAGCAGCACCACTAGAGAGCAGTTCTTC.

The gene calls are TRBV28 and TRBJ2-7, with D possibly matching TRBD1 (6 bases). The CDR3 runs to 15 residues. In germline, CDR1 is MDHEN, CDR2 SYDVKM. Trimming pared 5 bases from V and 3 bases from J, leaving 17 bases between. Written as DNA, the CDR3 is TGTGCCAGCAGTCAGCTTGGTGTAGGGGGCTACGAGCAGTACTTC. It encodes CASSQLGVGGYEQYF.

The genes are TRBV6-5 and TRBJ2-7; weak D call: TRBD1 (6 bases). The CDR3 has 13 amino acids. The V end was cut by 4 bases, the J end by 6 bases, with 13 bases between. CDR1 is MNHEY and CDR2 is SVGAGI in the germline V gene. The DNA of the CDR3 is TGTGCCAGCAGTTCACAGGGTGGGGCCGAGCAGTACTTC. Its protein product is CASSSQGGAEQYF.

The gene calls are TRBV4-2 and TRBJ2-2, with D hard to call. CDR3 length equals 15 residues. Germline lookup yields CDR1 LGHNA and CDR2 YNFKEQ. V shed 0 bases and J shed 3 bases, with 8 bases lying between them. The CDR3 DNA sequence: TGTGCCAGCAGCCAAGAGGGCATACACACCGGGGAGCTGTTTTTT. Amino acid sequence: CASSQEGIHTGELFF.

This chain links TRBV5-5 with TRBJ2-1, with 10 positions matching TRBD1. The CDR3 runs to 15 residues. Germline trimming cut 4 bases from V and 6 bases from J; bases unmatched to any gene: 7. Germline assignment: CDR1 SGHKS and CDR2 YYEKEE (reference sequence). The CDR3 nucleotides read TGTGCCAGCAGCACGGGACAGGGGAATTTCAATGAGCAGTTCTTC. It codes for CASSTGQGNFNEQFF.

V usage is TRBV9 and J usage is TRBJ2-1; 9 positions agree with TRBD1. From germline, CDR1 is SGDLS and CDR2 YYNGEE. This CDR3 has 17 amino acids. The trim removed 0 bases at V and 9 bases at J, leaving 13 bases unmatched. DNA of the CDR3: TGTGCCAGCAGCGTAGGGGGGCAGGGACAGGGTTTGGGTGAGCAGTTCTTC. Translating it yields CASSVGGQGQGLGEQFF.

This chain connects TRBV24-1 to TRBJ1-1, with D possibly matching TRBD1 (6 bases). This CDR3 is built from 12 residues. Germline loops: CDR1 KGHDR, CDR2 SFDVKD. The V gene lost 4 bases and the J gene lost 9 bases, with 11 bases spanning the gap. CDR3 sequence (DNA): TGTGCCACCAGTGAGGTACAGGGACAAGCTTTCTTT. Translated, it gives CATSEVQGQAFF.

The rearrangement joins TRBV18 to TRBJ2-7, with 8 bases fitting TRBD2. The CDR3 sequence is 14 residues long. CDR1 KGHSH and CDR2 LQKENI come from the germline V gene. The V and J ends lost 6 bases and 4 bases, in that order; junction bases with no gene match: 8. CDR3 coding DNA: TGTGCCAGCTCTCCGGGGAGCGGGGGTTACGAGCAGTACTTC. Translating it yields CASSPGSGGYEQYF. The complete variable domain, with remaining parts taken from reference TRBV18 and TRBJ2-7, reads NAGVMQNPRHLVRRRGQEARLRCSPMKGHSHVYWYRQLPEEGLKFMVYLQKENIIDESGMPKERFSAEFPKEGPSILRIQQVVRGDSAAYFCASSPGSGGYEQYFGPGTRLTVT.

The chain is built from TRBV5-1 and TRBJ2-2; D is possibly TRBD1 (6 bases). From germline, CDR1 is SGHRS and CDR2 YFSETQ. The V end lost 0 bases, the J end lost 6 bases, and 18 bases lay between the germline ends. The CDR3 loop spans 17 amino acids. The DNA for the CDR3 is TGCGCCAGCAGCTTGGATAAGGGGGTTATGGGTTCCGGGGAGCTGTTTTTT. Translation: CASSLDKGVMGSGELFF.

This rearrangement joins TRBV6-1 to TRBJ2-1, with D perhaps TRBD1 (6 bases). Per the germline V gene, CDR1 is MNHNS and CDR2 is SASEGT. The CDR3 covers 17 residues. Trimming took 4 bases from V and 5 from J, leaving 21 bases between them. The CDR3 DNA follows: TGTGCCAGCAGTGGACTCCACTCCACAGGGCTAGACAATGAGCAGTTCTTC. This codes for CASSGLHSTGLDNEQFF.

The chain uses TRBV7-8 and TRBJ1-1, with 7 bases fitting TRBD1. The germline V gene encodes CDR1 SGHVS and CDR2 FQNEAQ. The CDR3 has 12 residues. V dropped 5 bases and J dropped 11; count of bases not matched to a gene: 8. This CDR3 is CASSAIQGLAFF. The CDR3 bases are TGTGCCAGCAGCGCGATACAGGGGTTGGCTTTCTTT.

The CDR3 is CASNRGSTSPLHF. The CDR3 DNA reads TGTGCCAGCAATAGAGGGAGTACTTCACCCCTCCACTTT. The genes are TRBV28 and TRBJ1-6; D unclear. Deletions cut 7 bases from V and 9 bases from J, with 13 bases between. The germline CDR1 and CDR2 sequences are MDHEN and SYDVKM. CDR3 length: 13 amino acids.

V usage is TRBV7-3 and J usage is TRBJ2-1, with D possibly being TRBD2 (6 bases). V gave up 5 bases and J gave up 6 bases, with 11 bases separating them. CDR3 length equals 13 residues. Germline V gives CDR1 SGHTA, CDR2 FQGTGA. CDR3 bases: TGTGCCAGCAGCGGAGCGGGCCTCAATGAGCAGTTCTTC. Translation: CASSGAGLNEQFF.

This chain connects TRBV24-1 to TRBJ2-5; 9 nucleotides line up with TRBD1. The CDR3 is 15 residues long. Per germline, CDR1 KGHDR and CDR2 SFDVKD. Losses at the gene ends were 2 bases for V and 3 bases for J; bases not matched to a gene: 3. The CDR3: CATSDSGTGKETQYF. The CDR3 DNA follows: TGTGCCACCAGTGATTCCGGGACAGGGAAAGAGACCCAGTACTTC.

This sequence joins TRBV7-9 and TRBJ2-1; 7 nucleotides line up with TRBD2. CDR3 size: 16 residues. V lost 5 bases to trimming and J lost 1 base; unmatched junction nucleotides: 8. Germline lookup yields CDR1 SEHNR and CDR2 FQNEAQ (reference sequence). The chain's CDR3 is CASSLPSGPSYNEQFF. In DNA, the CDR3 is TGTGCCAGCAGCCTCCCTAGCGGACCTTCCTACAATGAGCAGTTCTTC.